The 4 T cell receptor beta chains below were found in one sample sequenced in a study of shared clonotypes between healthy human individuals. Some clones are missing from TCRdb's copy, which holds only in-frame ones; the method was immunoSEQ multiplex PCR. The sample records around 2,100,000 clones, about 95% being singletons. As defined, naive CD8 cells were CD45RO-negative and positively selected for CCR7, with terminally differentiated effector memory CD45RA+ cells excluded. Sequencing was done on a sample of naive CD8+ T cells sorted from blood. Source of these receptors: a man between 18 and 29 years old in good health.

This chain uses TRBV2 with TRBJ2-5; 10 bases match TRBD1. This CDR3 comprises 13 residues. V trimming: 10 bases; J trimming: 3 bases; junction bases outside the gene matches: 5. Germline V CDR1 and CDR2: SNHLY, FYNNEI. CDR3 protein: CATLTGGEETQYF. The CDR3 nucleotides are TGTGCCACCTTGACAGGGGGCGAAGAGACCCAGTACTTC.

This clone was picked up one time. This chain uses TRBV4-1 with TRBJ1-3; D remains ambiguous. Germline V gene data show CDR1 as MGHRA and CDR2 as YSYEKL. The CDR3 is 13 amino acids. V lost 1 base, J lost 8 bases, and 9 bases lay in between. In DNA, the CDR3 is TGCGCCAGCAGCCAAGCAGGAGGAGACACCATATATTTT. Protein product: CASSQAGGDTIYF.

This clone appeared once. The same CDR3 can be traced to other DNA sequences in this sample. This sequence joins TRBV27 and TRBJ1-4, with D unresolved. This CDR3 spans 14 amino acids. Germline lookup yields CDR1 MNHEY and CDR2 SMNVEV (reference sequence). V shed 3 bases and J shed 4 bases, with 9 bases lying between them. The CDR3 loop reads CASSFTGSNEKLFF. The CDR3 region has the DNA TGTGCCAGCAGTTTTACCGGGAGTAATGAAAAACTGTTTTTT.

This sequence joins TRBV19 and TRBJ1-1, with D perhaps matching TRBD1 (5 bases). V lost 3 bases to trimming and J lost 1 base, with 15 bases between them. Germline values: CDR1 LNHDA, CDR2 SQIVND (reference sequence). The CDR3 sequence is 16 residues long. In DNA, the CDR3 is TGTGCCAGTAGTATTTTCGGGGGAATCGGGAACACTGAAGCTTTCTTT. Encoded protein: CASSIFGGIGNTEAFF.